This T cell receptor (beta chain) came from a study of T cell responses to AZD1222 COVID-19 vaccine. Study-level points and caveats: Spike-specific TCR breadth and depth both grew after two AZD1222 doses. Sampling captured repertoires only after the peak T cell response. At study baseline, merely five or six AZD1222 recipients were seropositive.

With respect to this clone: Its target is unknown.

Second-dose intervals of approximately 4 or approximately 12 weeks were pooled. From germline, CDR1 is SGHNT and CDR2 YYREEE (reference sequence). Between the trimmed V and J ends, which lost 6 bases and 0 bases, there was a span of 18 bases. CDR3 length: 17 amino acids. Only in-frame clones appear in the TCRdb table, and some are missing; sequencing was by immunoSEQ multiplex PCR. The table has under 25,000 clones, almost 85% seen once. The rearrangement uses TRBV5-4 and TRBJ1-4; weak D call: TRBD1 (6 bases). Sequencing was performed on peripheral blood, taken 28 days after the second AZD1222 dose. This TCR was recovered from an adult who received the AZD1222 COVID-19 vaccine. The CDR3 DNA follows: TGTGCCAGCAACCCTGGGGGACAAACTGCAACTAATGAAAAACTGTTTTTT. Its translation: CASNPGGQTATNEKLFF.